This T cell receptor beta chain appears in the sequencing data of a study of cytomegalovirus exposure and HLA in healthy donors. Study overall: Samples from HLA-typed donors yielded approximately 88 million unique TCRs in an early data release.

A word on this clone: Its specificity is unknown.

Findings and limits, study-wide: In a later analysis, HLA-associated beta chains showed higher expansion and lower generation probabilities than comparable chains. The authors excluded some V segments, including TRBV6-2 and TRBV6-3, as indistinguishable. In an earlier analysis, most TCR beta V segments were productive about 87% or about 30% of the time.

Germline CDR1 and CDR2: ENHRY and SYGVKD. The CDR3 totals 16 residues. PCR used 60 Vbeta primers and 13 Jbeta primers. The method was immunoSEQ multiplex PCR; TCRdb's version includes in-frame clones alone and lacks a portion of them. Altogether about 190,000 clones are present, approximately 82% being singletons, with the ten largest covering less than 2%. The chain joins TRBV10-3 to TRBJ2-5; perhaps TRBD2 as D (6 bases). The J call may be faulty, since TRBJ2-7 better matches the DNA end. The sequenced sample was PBMCs. The TCR was taken from a man aged 40-55 years in good health and CMV-seropositive. In nucleotides, the CDR3 is TGTGCCATCATTGACCCCGGGGCGGGGACCTCCTACGAGCAGTACTTC. It encodes CAIIDPGAGTSYEQYF.